This TCR beta chain was identified in a study of T-cell reconstitution after alpha-beta-depleted transplantation in children. Germline V gives CDR1 LGHNA, CDR2 YNFKEQ. V shed 0 bases, J shed 7 bases, and the junction held 4 bases outside the gene matches. The CDR3 contains 16 residues. This clonotype was seen repeatedly, ten times or more. What it binds is not known. Study-wide results and caveats: As was reported, about two months after transplant, alpha-beta T cells came from several hundred expanded graft clones. There were some patients whose high TCRbeta diversity at day 60 came from surviving recipient T cells and thymic progenitors.

Researchers prepared the TCRbeta library using unique molecular identifiers, the study reports. TCRdb itself ran the PCR reads through MiXCR, one entry per CDR3 protein. The table records fewer than 250,000 distinct CDR3 sequences, 7.5% to 9.5% of them present only once. The chain uses TRBV4-2 and TRBJ1-6; 9 positions agree with TRBD1. Specimen: PBMCs, mostly from graft donor cells, collected 180 days after TCRalphabeta/CD19-depleted stem cell transplant. The origin of this receptor is a male patient aged 10 to 17 who had a stem cell transplant for acute lymphoblastic leukemia, so the T cells may come from the graft donor. This CDR3 is CASSQDRDRVNSPLHF. The CDR3 nucleotides are TGTGCCAGCAGCCAAGACCGGGACAGGGTAAATTCACCCCTCCACTTT.